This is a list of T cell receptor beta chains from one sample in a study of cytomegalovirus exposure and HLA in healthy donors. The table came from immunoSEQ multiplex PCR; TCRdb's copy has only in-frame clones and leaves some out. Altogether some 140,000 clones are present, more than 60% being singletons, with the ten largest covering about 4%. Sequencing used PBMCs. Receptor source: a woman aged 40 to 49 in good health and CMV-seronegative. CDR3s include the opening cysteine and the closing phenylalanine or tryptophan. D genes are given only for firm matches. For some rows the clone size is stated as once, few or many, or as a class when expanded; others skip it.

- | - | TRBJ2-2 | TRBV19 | CASSISENGELFF | TGTGCCAGTAGTATTAGCGAGAACGGGGAGCTGTTTTTT
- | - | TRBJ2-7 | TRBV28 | CASSIRTAYEQYF | TGTGCCAGCAGTATCCGGACAGCCTACGAGCAGTACTTC
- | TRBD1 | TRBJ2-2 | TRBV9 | CASSATGQGGTGELFF | TGTGCCAGCAGCGCGACCGGACAGGGGGGAACCGGGGAGCTGTTTTTT
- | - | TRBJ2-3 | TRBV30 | CAWSVLLADTQYF | TGTGCCTGGAGTGTACTCCTGGCAGATACGCAGTATTTT
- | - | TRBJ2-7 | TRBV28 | CASSFGREEGQYEQYF | TGTGCCAGCAGTTTCGGGCGAGAGGAGGGGCAATACGAGCAGTACTTC
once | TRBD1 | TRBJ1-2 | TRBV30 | CAWSTGGSYTF | TGTGCCTGGAGTACAGGGGGAAGCTACACCTTC
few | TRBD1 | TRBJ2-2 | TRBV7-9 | CASARTGDTGELFF | TGTGCCAGCGCACGGACAGGAGACACCGGGGAGCTGTTTTTT
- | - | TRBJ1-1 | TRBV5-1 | CASSSSPSTEAFF | TGCGCCAGCAGCTCGTCCCCCAGCACTGAAGCTTTCTTT
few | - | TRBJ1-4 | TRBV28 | CASREQKQGFNEKLFF | TGTGCCAGCAGAGAACAAAAACAGGGATTTAATGAAAAACTGTTTTTT
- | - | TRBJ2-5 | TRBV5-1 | CATSRWGDGQETQYF | TGCGCCACCTCCCGTTGGGGGGATGGACAAGAGACCCAGTACTTC
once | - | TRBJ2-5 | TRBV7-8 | CASSLIAGYDGTQYF | TGTGCCAGCAGCTTAATCGCAGGGTACGATGGGACCCAGTACTTC
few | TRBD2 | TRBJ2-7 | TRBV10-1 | CASSRLFSGRAEDEQYF | TGCGCCAGCAGCCGACTGTTTAGCGGGAGGGCCGAGGACGAGCAGTACTTC
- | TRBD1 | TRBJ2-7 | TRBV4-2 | CASSQDLTGATISYEQYF | TGTGCCAGCAGCCAAGATCTAACAGGGGCCACTATCTCCTACGAGCAGTACTTC
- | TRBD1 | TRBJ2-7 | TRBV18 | CASSPGQDYSYEQYF | TGTGCCAGCTCTCCAGGACAGGATTACTCCTACGAGCAGTACTTC